These T cell receptor beta chains were read from a single sample in a study of monozygotic twins with inflammatory bowel disease. From its re-call of the 5' RACE reads, TCRdb lists each CDR3 protein once, without DNA. Its table lists approximately 400,000 distinct CDR3 sequences. Sequencing input: blood. The receptors derive from a human donor with ulcerative colitis or Crohn's disease, or a healthy co-twin of an affected twin (not recorded which). CDR3s include the opening cysteine and the closing phenylalanine or tryptophan.

j_call: TRBJ1-5; v_call: TRBV5-1; cdr3_aa: CASSSTGGGNQPQHF
j_call: TRBJ2-5; v_call: TRBV5-5; cdr3_aa: CASSFGGAGETQYF
j_call: TRBJ2-1; v_call: TRBV5-1; cdr3_aa: CASSLRTGGPNEQFF
j_call: TRBJ2-1; v_call: TRBV7-2; cdr3_aa: CASSPPEAGVSYNEQFF
j_call: TRBJ2-7; v_call: TRBV6-1; cdr3_aa: CASRPLGRPISYEQYF
j_call: TRBJ1-2; v_call: TRBV4-3; cdr3_aa: CASSQETTGGLGYTF
j_call: TRBJ1-6; v_call: TRBV21-1; cdr3_aa: CASSKRGGAGDSPSPLHF
j_call: TRBJ1-1; v_call: TRBV20-1; cdr3_aa: CSARDPGPGGAGTEAFF
j_call: TRBJ2-3; v_call: TRBV27; cdr3_aa: CASSLFGLAGGSGDTQYF
j_call: TRBJ2-2; v_call: TRBV19; cdr3_aa: CAGGTGGFTGELFF
j_call: TRBJ2-4; v_call: TRBV28; cdr3_aa: CASSTGGQNIQYF
j_call: TRBJ1-1; v_call: TRBV20-1; cdr3_aa: CSARQGVEAFF
j_call: TRBJ2-7; v_call: TRBV3-1; cdr3_aa: CASSQRDRASYEQYF
j_call: TRBJ2-2; v_call: TRBV20-1; cdr3_aa: CSARVLGGGAGGELFF
j_call: TRBJ2-1; v_call: TRBV7-2; cdr3_aa: CASSLAMGAGAGSYNEQFF
j_call: TRBJ2-3; v_call: TRBV19; cdr3_aa: CASHGITDTQNF
j_call: TRBJ2-3; v_call: TRBV7-3; cdr3_aa: CASSIGLAGSADTQYF
j_call: TRBJ2-3; v_call: TRBV28; cdr3_aa: CASSPSGQGSTDTQYF
j_call: TRBJ2-1; v_call: TRBV6-1; cdr3_aa: CASKMGRGRDEQFF
j_call: TRBJ1-6; v_call: TRBV4-3; cdr3_aa: CASSQVALMNSPLHF
j_call: TRBJ2-7; v_call: TRBV20-1; cdr3_aa: CSARDLTYEQYF
j_call: TRBJ2-7; v_call: TRBV27; cdr3_aa: CASTPGMGVYEQYF
j_call: TRBJ1-5; v_call: TRBV20-1; cdr3_aa: CSAPLVPGANQPQHF
j_call: TRBJ1-5; v_call: TRBV6-1; cdr3_aa: CASSDSLPQHF
j_call: TRBJ2-5; v_call: TRBV23-1; cdr3_aa: CASSPIGVGGVKETQYF
j_call: TRBJ2-7; v_call: TRBV10-3; cdr3_aa: CAISESLADAEQYF
j_call: TRBJ1-1; v_call: TRBV7-3; cdr3_aa: CASSLGIGEAFF
j_call: TRBJ2-7; v_call: TRBV20-1; cdr3_aa: CSARVWRYEQYF
j_call: TRBJ2-1; v_call: TRBV20-1; cdr3_aa: CNLGVRRGGREQFF
j_call: TRBJ1-1; v_call: TRBV5-1; cdr3_aa: CASSPQGVNTEAFF
j_call: TRBJ1-4; v_call: TRBV7-2; cdr3_aa: CASSLGGGVNEKLFF
j_call: TRBJ1-2; v_call: TRBV20-1; cdr3_aa: CSARDRKGQGIDFYGYTF
j_call: TRBJ2-7; v_call: TRBV9; cdr3_aa: CASSGEGAGIYEQYF
j_call: TRBJ1-5; v_call: TRBV7-2; cdr3_aa: CASSAHRANNQPQHF
j_call: TRBJ2-5; v_call: TRBV24-1; cdr3_aa: CATSDPSGGLGETQYF
j_call: TRBJ1-2; v_call: TRBV7-2; cdr3_aa: CASSLHDLNYGYTF
j_call: TRBJ1-1; v_call: TRBV12-3/TRBV12-4; cdr3_aa: CASSSLTVIQPNTEAFF
j_call: TRBJ2-2; v_call: TRBV20-1; cdr3_aa: CSARRQGDVTGELFF
j_call: TRBJ2-1; v_call: TRBV7-3; cdr3_aa: CASSASRGRNNEQFF
j_call: TRBJ1-2; v_call: TRBV3-1; cdr3_aa: CASSQEGGQFYGYTF
j_call: TRBJ2-7; v_call: TRBV6-1; cdr3_aa: CASRELGGSRNEQYF
j_call: TRBJ2-5; v_call: TRBV18; cdr3_aa: CASSPPVGQVMKTQYF
j_call: TRBJ2-1; v_call: TRBV11-3; cdr3_aa: CASSSRTSGEREQFF
j_call: TRBJ1-3; v_call: TRBV12-3/TRBV12-4; cdr3_aa: CASSPLRPGNTIYF
j_call: TRBJ2-6; v_call: TRBV27; cdr3_aa: CASAQSSGANVLTF
j_call: TRBJ2-6; v_call: TRBV5-4; cdr3_aa: CASNHDPGSSGANVLTF
j_call: TRBJ1-4; v_call: TRBV7-2; cdr3_aa: CASSLGTGREKLFF
j_call: TRBJ2-7; v_call: TRBV3-1; cdr3_aa: CASRPTGTSGASSYEQYF
j_call: TRBJ1-1; v_call: TRBV29-1; cdr3_aa: CSVEDRRNTEAFF